The source of this TCR beta chain is a study of blood T cell repertoires in COVID-19. A remark on this clone: A junction end diverges from the germline sequence, so it may reflect a read error.

The CDR3 extends over 13 amino acids. CDR1 is LGHNT, CDR2 FRNRAP, per germline. Per the authors' pipeline: Nucleated cell counts were estimated from reference gene primer amplification. The protocol was immunoSEQ multiplex PCR, while the TCRdb copy is restricted to in-frame clones and leaves out a portion. V, J and clone size were drawn from that table, and D and trimming were deduced from the DNA. The sample lists 150,000 to 200,000 clones, approximately 80% seen once, with over 10% in the top ten. The source is an older woman who had recovered from COVID-19. The sample was PBMCs or T cells enriched from blood (not recorded which). The V gene is TRBV12-5, the J gene TRBJ2-1; D gene uncertain. This CDR3 reads CASGRSSCNEQFF. CDR3 DNA: TGTGCTAGTGGAAGGAGCTCCTGCAATGAGCAGTTCTTC.